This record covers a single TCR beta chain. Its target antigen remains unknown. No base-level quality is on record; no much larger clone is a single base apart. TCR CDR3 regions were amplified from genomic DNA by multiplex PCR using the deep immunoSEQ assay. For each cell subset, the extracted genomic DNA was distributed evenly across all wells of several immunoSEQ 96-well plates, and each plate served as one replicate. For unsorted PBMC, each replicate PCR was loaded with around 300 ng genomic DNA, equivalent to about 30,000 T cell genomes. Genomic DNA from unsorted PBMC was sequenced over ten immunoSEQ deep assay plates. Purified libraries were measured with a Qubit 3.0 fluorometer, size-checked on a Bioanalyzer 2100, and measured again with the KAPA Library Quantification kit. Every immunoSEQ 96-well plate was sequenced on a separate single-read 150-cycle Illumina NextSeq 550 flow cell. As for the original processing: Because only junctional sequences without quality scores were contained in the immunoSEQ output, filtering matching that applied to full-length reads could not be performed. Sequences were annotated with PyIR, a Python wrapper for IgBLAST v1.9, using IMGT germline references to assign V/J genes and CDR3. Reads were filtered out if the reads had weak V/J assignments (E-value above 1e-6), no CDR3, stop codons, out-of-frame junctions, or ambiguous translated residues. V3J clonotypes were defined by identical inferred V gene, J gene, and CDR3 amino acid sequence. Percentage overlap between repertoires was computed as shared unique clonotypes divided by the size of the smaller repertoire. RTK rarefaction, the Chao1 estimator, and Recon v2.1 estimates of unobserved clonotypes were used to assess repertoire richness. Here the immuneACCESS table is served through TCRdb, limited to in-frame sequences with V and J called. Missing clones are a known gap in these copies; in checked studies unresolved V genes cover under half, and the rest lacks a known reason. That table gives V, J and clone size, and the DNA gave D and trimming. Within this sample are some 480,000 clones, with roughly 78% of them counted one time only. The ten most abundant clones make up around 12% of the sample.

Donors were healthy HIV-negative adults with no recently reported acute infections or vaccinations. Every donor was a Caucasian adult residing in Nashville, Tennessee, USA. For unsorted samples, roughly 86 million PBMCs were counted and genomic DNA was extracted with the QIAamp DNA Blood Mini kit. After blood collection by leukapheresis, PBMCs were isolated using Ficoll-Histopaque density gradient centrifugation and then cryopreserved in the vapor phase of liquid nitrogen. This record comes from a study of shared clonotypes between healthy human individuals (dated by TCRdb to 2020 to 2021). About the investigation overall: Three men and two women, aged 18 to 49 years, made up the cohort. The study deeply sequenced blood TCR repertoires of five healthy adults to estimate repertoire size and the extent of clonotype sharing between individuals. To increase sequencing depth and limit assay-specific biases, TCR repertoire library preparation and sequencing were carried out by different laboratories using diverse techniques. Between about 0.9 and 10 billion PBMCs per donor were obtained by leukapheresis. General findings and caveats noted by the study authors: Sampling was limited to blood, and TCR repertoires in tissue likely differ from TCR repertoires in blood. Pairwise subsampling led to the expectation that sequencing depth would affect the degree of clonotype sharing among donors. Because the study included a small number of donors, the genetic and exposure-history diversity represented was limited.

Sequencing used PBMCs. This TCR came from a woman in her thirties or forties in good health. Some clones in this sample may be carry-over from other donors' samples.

The nucleotides read TGTGCCAGTAGTATTAGTCTTCCCGGGAGGGAGACCCAGTACTTC. It translates to CASSISLPGRETQYF. The chain links TRBV19 with TRBJ2-5, and TRBD2 matches 7 of the central bases. From cysteine to phenylalanine, the CDR3 is 15 amino acids long. The sequence is cut down to CDR3 DNA, 45 bases in frame from base 1. Based on the germline V gene (reference sequence), the CDR1 and CDR2 sequences are LNHDA and SQIVND. Compared with germline, V lacks 3 bases and J lacks 5 bases; bases without a gene match: 9.